These 25 T cell receptor beta chains were all obtained from the same sample, sequenced in a study of T cell responses to AZD1222 COVID-19 vaccine. Some clones are missing from TCRdb's copy, which holds only in-frame ones; the method was immunoSEQ multiplex PCR. The profile covers some 120,000 clones, with around 90% appearing a single time and 4% to 5% taken by the ten largest. The sequencing here drew on peripheral blood, taken 28 days after the second dose of the MenACWY control vaccine. The source is an adult who received the MenACWY meningococcal vaccine as a control.

The V and J genes are TRBV30 and TRBJ2-6; D perhaps matches TRBD1 (6 bases). V shed 5 bases and J shed 2 bases, with 10 bases lying between them. Looked up from germline, CDR1 is GTSNPN and CDR2 is SVGIG (reference sequence). CDR3 length: 14 residues. The CDR3 reads CAWDTGTGANVLTF. The CDR3 DNA reads as TGTGCCTGGGATACAGGGACTGGGGCCAACGTCCTGACTTTC.

This clone has just a few counts. The chain couples TRBV13 to TRBJ2-3; TRBD1 agrees at 7 bases. Germline trimming cut 2 bases from V and 2 bases from J; bases unmatched to any gene: 7. The CDR3 contains 16 residues. Germline V CDR1 and CDR2: PRHDT, FYEKMQ (reference sequence). CDR3 residues: CASSLSRGLNTDTQYF. DNA of the CDR3: TGTGCCAGCAGCTTAAGTAGGGGGCTAAACACAGATACGCAGTATTTT.

This chain uses TRBV24-1 with TRBJ2-2; 16 bases fit TRBD2. This CDR3 has 20 amino acids. Germline CDR1 reads KGHDR; CDR2 reads SFDVKD. The V gene end was trimmed by 2 bases and the J gene end by 0 bases; junction bases not matched to a gene: 5. Here the CDR3 DNA reads TGTGCCACCAGTGATTCGGCGGGACTAGCGGGAGGGCCGAACACCGGGGAGCTGTTTTTT. The encoded protein is CATSDSAGLAGGPNTGELFF.

The chain employs TRBV11-2 and TRBJ1-5, with a tentative D call TRBD1 (6 bases). The CDR3 extends over 15 amino acids. The ends were cut back, 2 bases at V and 6 bases at J, with 14 bases in the middle. Per germline, CDR1 SGHAT and CDR2 FQNNGV. Here the CDR3 reads CASSLTQGSAQPQHF. The CDR3 bases are TGTGCCAGCAGCTTAACCCAGGGGTCCGCTCAGCCCCAGCATTTT.

CDR3 in amino acids: CASSLAGRRSEYV. The DNA of the CDR3 is TGTGCCAGCAGCTTAGCGGGGCGCAGGTCAGAGTACGTC. This chain links TRBV11-3 with TRBJ2-7; D assignment may be TRBD1 or TRBD2 (5 bases each). This CDR3 contains 13 residues. The V end was cut by 1 base, the J end by 11 bases, with 15 bases between. From germline, CDR1 is SGHNT and CDR2 YENEEA.

This chain joins TRBV7-9 and TRBJ1-2; 9 bases fit TRBD1. The V segment lost 5 bases and the J segment 6 bases; nucleotides outside the gene matches: 7. The CDR3 consists of 14 residues. Germline assignment: CDR1 SEHNR and CDR2 FQNEAQ (reference sequence). CDR3 in amino acids: CASSERQGVNGYTF. Here the CDR3 DNA reads TGTGCCAGCAGCGAAAGACAGGGGGTAAATGGCTACACCTTC.

The rearrangement links TRBV5-4 to TRBJ2-7; TRBD1 agrees at 12 bases. Germline V gene lookup returns CDR1 SGHNT and CDR2 YYREEE (reference sequence). The trim removed 4 bases at V and 4 bases at J, leaving 12 bases unmatched. The CDR3 is 17 residues long. In DNA form, the CDR3 reads TGTGCCAGCAGCCTTGTGTGGGGGACAGGGGGCGGTTACGAGCAGTACGTC. As protein: CASSLVWGTGGGYEQYV.

The chain couples TRBV4-3 to TRBJ1-1; D gene unclear. Trimming took 0 bases from V and 0 from J, leaving 8 bases between them. The germline V gene has CDR1 LGHNA and CDR2 YSLEER. This CDR3 is 15 amino acids long. CDR3 nucleotide sequence: TGCGCCAGCAGCCAAGACAACAGTATGAACACTGAAGCTTTCTTT. This translates into CASSQDNSMNTEAFF.

The chain employs TRBV6-5 and TRBJ1-5; TRBD1 matches 11 bases. The CDR3 runs 15 residues. V gave up 10 bases and J gave up 1 base; unmatched junction bases: 6. Germline loops: CDR1 MNHEY, CDR2 SVGAGI. Here the CDR3 reads CATRTGGWSNQPQHF. CDR3 DNA sequence: TGTGCCACCCGGACAGGGGGCTGGAGCAATCAGCCCCAGCATTTT.

The chain employs TRBV7-2 and TRBJ1-6; possible D gene TRBD1, 5 bases. V lost 1 base to trimming and J lost 3 bases, with 13 bases between them. The CDR3 length is 17 residues. Germline assignment: CDR1 SGHTA and CDR2 FQGNSA. Here the CDR3 DNA reads TGTGCCAGCAGCTTAGGTCGGGACGCAGGCTATAATTCACCCCTCCACTTT. It translates to CASSLGRDAGYNSPLHF.

In its sample, this clone was seen a few times. The chain employs TRBV19 and TRBJ1-1; a possible D gene is TRBD1 (5 bases). The CDR3 covers 15 residues. From germline, CDR1 is LNHDA and CDR2 SQIVND (reference sequence). The V end lost 3 bases, the J end lost 3 bases, and 14 bases lay between the germline ends. The CDR3 loop reads CASSIPGTGDTEAFF. CDR3 DNA sequence: TGTGCCAGTAGTATCCCCGGGACCGGAGACACTGAAGCTTTCTTT.

J is TRBJ2-3 and V is TRBV7-3; the match to TRBD1 covers 7 bases. The CDR3 consists of 14 residues. Germline assignment: CDR1 SGHTA and CDR2 FQGTGA. V was clipped by 5 bases and J by 0 bases; unmatched bases: 2. As DNA, the CDR3 is TGTGCCAGCAGCCGGGACAGAAGCACAGATACGCAGTATTTT. Its protein is CASSRDRSTDTQYF. Full variable domain (missing parts from reference TRBV7-3 and TRBJ2-3): GAGVSQTPSNKVTEKGKYVELRCDPISGHTALYWYRQSLGQGPEFLIYFQGTGAADDSGLPNDRFFAVRPEGSVSTLKIQRTERGDSAVYLCASSRDRSTDTQYFGPGTRLTVL.

The chain links TRBV7-2 to TRBJ2-5, with 10 bases fitting TRBD2. Trimming took 5 bases from V and 2 from J; bases not matched to a gene: 8. Germline V gives CDR1 SGHTA, CDR2 FQGNSA. CDR3 length: 16 amino acids. The chain's CDR3 is CASSTASGSYQETQYF. The CDR3 nucleotides read TGTGCCAGCAGCACCGCTAGCGGGAGTTATCAAGAGACCCAGTACTTC. The variable domain in full, with the rest retrieved from reference TRBV7-2 and TRBJ2-5, is GAGVSQSPSNKVTEKGKDVELRCDPISGHTALYWYRQSLGQGLEFLIYFQGNSAPDKSGLPSDRFSAERTGGSVSTLTIQRTQQEDSAVYLCASSTASGSYQETQYFGPGTRLLVL.

J is TRBJ2-7 and V is TRBV10-3; no reliable D call. The CDR3 spans 16 residues. Trimming took off 2 bases at V and 0 bases at J, with 14 bases between the two ends. Germline CDR1 is ENHRY and CDR2 is SYGVKD. CDR3 in DNA: TGTGCCATCAGTGAGCCGGGTCACTCGAGCTCCTACGAGCAGTACTTC. Translating it yields CAISEPGHSSSYEQYF.

This clone was recorded only once. The chain combines TRBV29-1 with TRBJ2-5, with 13 positions matching TRBD2. J was trimmed by 5 bases and V by 7 bases; bases with no gene match: 7. The CDR3 is 14 residues long. CDR1 is SQVTM and CDR2 is ANQGSEA in the germline V gene. The chain's CDR3 is CSAPLAGGAETQYF. The CDR3 DNA reads as TGCAGCGCCCCACTAGCGGGAGGGGCTGAGACCCAGTACTTC.

The CDR3 sequence: CASSLRVGNTIYF. Here the CDR3 DNA reads TGTGCCAGCAGTTTAAGGGTTGGCAACACCATATATTTT. The chain uses TRBV28 and TRBJ1-3; no definite D call. V gave up 2 bases and J gave up 7 bases, with 9 bases separating them. Germline V CDR1 and CDR2: MDHEN, SYDVKM. The CDR3 totals 13 residues.

V usage is TRBV28 and J usage is TRBJ2-4; perhaps TRBD2 as D (5 bases). This CDR3 has 15 residues. The germline gives CDR1 MDHEN, CDR2 SYDVKM. The V gene lost 2 bases and the J gene lost 4 bases, with 12 bases spanning the gap. In DNA form, the CDR3 reads TGTGCCAGCAGTTTAGGCCGTGGCGGGAAAAACATTCAGTACTTC. Its protein product is CASSLGRGGKNIQYF.

On this clone itself: Other nucleotide sequences in the sample specify the same CDR3. The chain has TRBV27 and TRBJ2-3; D is perhaps TRBD1 or TRBD2 (5 bases each). Trimming removed 2 bases at V and 2 bases at J, with 11 bases between. Germline V gene lookup returns CDR1 MNHEY and CDR2 SMNVEV (reference sequence). The CDR3 runs to 15 residues. The CDR3 DNA sequence: TGTGCCAGCAGTTTACTTGGGACCGCCACAGATACGCAGTATTTT. Translated, it gives CASSLLGTATDTQYF.

The genes are TRBV18 and TRBJ2-3; no reliable D call. The CDR3 covers 14 residues. The V end was cut by 1 base, the J end by 3 bases, with 8 bases between. CDR1 is KGHSH and CDR2 is LQKENI in the germline V gene. The CDR3 DNA sequence: TGTGCCAGCTCACCACTCCCCGGGACAGATACGCAGTATTTT. This encodes CASSPLPGTDTQYF.

This clone has a handful of counts. The chain combines TRBV18 with TRBJ1-5; tentative D call: TRBD1 (6 bases). The V end lost 3 bases, the J end lost 10 bases, and 22 bases lay between the germline ends. Per the germline V gene, CDR1 is KGHSH and CDR2 is LQKENI. The CDR3 has 16 amino acids. The CDR3, as DNA: TGTGCCAGCTCACCTCCGGGACCCAGGGGTTTCCAACCCCAGCATTTT. Translating it yields CASSPPGPRGFQPQHF.

This rearrangement joins TRBV7-8 to TRBJ2-5; TRBD1 or TRBD2 may be the D gene (6 bases each). V lost 6 bases and J lost 3, with 14 bases in between. The CDR3 consists of 14 residues. The germline CDR1 and CDR2 sequences are SGHVS and FQNEAQ. This CDR3 is CASRMRGAEETQYF. The CDR3 DNA reads as TGTGCCAGCAGAATGAGGGGGGCTGAAGAGACCCAGTACTTC.

V is TRBV12-2 and J is TRBJ2-4; the DNA was not compared with TRBD2, the D call given in the table. TRBV12-2 counts as a pseudogene. The CDR3 runs to 17 residues. CDR3: CASRLELIGEHKNIQYF. CDR3 nucleotide sequence: TGTGCAAGTCGCTTAGAGTTAATAGGAGAGCATAAAAACATTCAGTACTTC.

The genes are TRBV11-2 and TRBJ1-1; D unclear. This CDR3 is 11 amino acids long. Trimming took off 6 bases at V and 3 bases at J, with 5 bases between the two ends. CDR1 is SGHAT and CDR2 is FQNNGV in the germline V gene. This CDR3 is CASSMHTEAFF. The CDR3, as DNA: TGTGCCAGCAGTATGCACACTGAAGCTTTCTTT.

The chain joins TRBV5-6 to TRBJ2-5; 8 bases agree with TRBD2. With V trimmed by 0 bases and J by 5 bases, 3 bases remained unmatched. Germline CDR1 and CDR2: SGHDT and YYEEEE. This CDR3 is 14 amino acids long. This CDR3 is CASSLDGRGETQYF. The DNA for the CDR3 is TGTGCCAGCAGCTTGGACGGGAGGGGGGAGACCCAGTACTTC. Combining the CDR3 with reference TRBV5-6 and TRBJ2-5 gives the whole variable domain DAGVTQSPTHLIKTRGQQVTLRCSPKSGHDTVSWYQQALGQGPQFIFQYYEEEERQRGNFPDRFSGHQFPNYSSELNVNALLLGDSALYLCASSLDGRGETQYFGPGTRLLVL.

This clone has more than one count but fewer than ten. V is TRBV19 and J is TRBJ1-6, with 7 bases that match TRBD1. The CDR3 has 16 amino acids. V shed 7 bases, J shed 11 bases, and the junction held 17 bases outside the gene matches. Germline-derived CDR1 and CDR2 are LNHDA and SQIVND (reference sequence). The CDR3 DNA follows: TGTGCCAGTAACAAATTGGGGGACAGCCGCGTTGCACCCCTCCACTTT. It encodes CASNKLGDSRVAPLHF.